The present T cell receptor (beta chain) was sequenced within a study of lymphopenia after photon versus proton radiotherapy. Only in-frame clones appear in the TCRdb table, and some are missing; sequencing was by immunoSEQ multiplex PCR. The table has about 23,000 clones, 80% to 95% seen once; the top ten hold roughly 9.7%. In the case of this clone: Its specificity is unknown.

Study outcomes and limitations: Proton therapy kept repertoires fairly stable, unlike photons, which gained effector/memory cells. Post-nadir TCR diversity decline inversely tracked overall survival among those who died.

Germline lookup yields CDR1 SGHDT and CDR2 YYEEEE. This CDR3 has 15 amino acids. V lost 4 bases and J 4 bases, leaving 17 bases between the germline ends. The chain uses TRBV5-6 and TRBJ1-1, with D maybe TRBD1 (6 bases). The TCR was taken from a woman aged 65 to 85 with pancreatic cancer. Some clones in this sample may be carry-over from other donors' samples. The starting material was peripheral blood, obtained from a patient treated with proton-based radiotherapy. The CDR3 here is CASSPLGGRSTEAFF. The CDR3 DNA follows: TGTGCCAGCAGCCCCTTGGGGGGGCGTAGCACTGAAGCTTTCTTT. Supplemented by reference TRBV5-6 and TRBJ1-1, the full variable domain reads DAGVTQSPTHLIKTRGQQVTLRCSPKSGHDTVSWYQQALGQGPQFIFQYYEEEERQRGNFPDRFSGHQFPNYSSELNVNALLLGDSALYLCASSPLGGRSTEAFFGQGTRLTVV.